This T cell receptor (beta chain) was observed in a study of identical twins. The CDR3 is 19 amino acids. The V gene end was trimmed by 6 bases and the J gene end by 0 bases; junction bases not matched to a gene: 14. Germline V gene sequence: CDR1 LGHDT, CDR2 YNNKEL (reference sequence). This clonotype was seen more than once but under ten times. TCRdb reprocessed the 5' RACE reads with MiXCR, giving one entry per CDR3 protein. Among some 660,000 distinct CDR3 sequences, around 8.6% were seen once, and the ten largest hold approximately 0.89%. This sample was shared with a second study, whose subject was yellow fever vaccine responses in identical twins.

Specimen: PBMCs. This chain links TRBV3-1 with TRBJ2-3, with TRBD2 matching 11 bases. This TCR came from a woman under 30 in good health. CDR3 nucleotides: TGTGCCAGCAGTTACGATGTCGGACTAGCGGGTTTGAGCACAGATACGCAGTATTTT. The encoded protein is CASSYDVGLAGLSTDTQYF.